One sample yielded the 17 T cell receptor beta chains listed below, sequenced in a study of cytomegalovirus exposure and HLA in healthy donors. PCR used 60 Vbeta primers and 13 Jbeta primers. Some clones are missing from TCRdb's copy, which holds only in-frame ones; the method was immunoSEQ multiplex PCR. The sample lists fewer than 100,000 clones; approximately 71% were seen once. Sequences were obtained from PBMCs. The origin of the receptors is a female donor in good health and CMV-seronegative.

The chain carries TRBV5-6 and TRBJ2-7; a possible D gene is TRBD1 (5 bases). Germline V lookup: CDR1 SGHDT, CDR2 YYEEEE. Trimming pared 0 bases from V and 6 bases from J, leaving 7 bases between. The CDR3 runs 12 residues. The CDR3 reads CASSLEGAEQYF. The CDR3 coding sequence is TGTGCCAGCAGCTTGGAAGGGGCCGAGCAGTACTTC.

The V call is TRBV6-6, the J call TRBJ2-1; D perhaps matches TRBD2 (5 bases). The CDR3 is 15 amino acids. The ends were cut back, 4 bases at V and 10 bases at J, with 20 bases in the middle. CDR1 is MNHNY and CDR2 is SVGAGI in the germline V gene (reference sequence). The CDR3 DNA reads as TGTGCCAGCAGTTCCTCTCGAGAGCGGACTCGGGAGCAGTTCTTC. Translation gives CASSSSRERTREQFF.

The V gene is TRBV6-6, the J gene TRBJ1-2; TRBD1 aligns across 7 bases. The germline CDR1 and CDR2 sequences are MNHNY and SVGAGI (reference sequence). The CDR3 runs 13 residues. The ends lost 5 bases at V and 3 bases at J; junction bases unmatched: 3. The chain's CDR3 is CASSLTGYYGYTF. The CDR3 bases are TGTGCCAGCAGTCTGACAGGGTACTATGGCTACACCTTC.

CDR3 DNA sequence: TGTGCCAGCAGTTACGGTGGGGCTAGCGGGGAAGAGACCCAGTACTTC. Translated: CASSYGGASGEETQYF. This chain links TRBV6-5 with TRBJ2-5, with 9 bases matching TRBD2. This CDR3 contains 16 residues. Germline trimming cut 2 bases from V and 3 bases from J; bases unmatched to any gene: 7. From germline, CDR1 is MNHEY and CDR2 SVGAGI.

This chain links TRBV11-2 with TRBJ2-3, with D possibly matching TRBD2 (5 bases). V was clipped by 7 bases and J by 6 bases, with 17 bases between them. The CDR3 runs to 14 residues. Germline V lookup: CDR1 SGHAT, CDR2 FQNNGV. CDR3 sequence: CASIQTGLEDTQYF. The CDR3 DNA reads as TGTGCCAGCATCCAAACCGGACTCGAGGATACGCAGTATTTT.

This clone was observed a single time. This chain uses TRBV6-5 with TRBJ1-4; 7 bases are a match to TRBD1. With V trimmed by 6 bases and J by 0 bases, 7 bases remained unmatched. This CDR3 has 16 residues. CDR1 and CDR2 (germline): MNHEY, SVGAGI. DNA of the CDR3: TGTGCCAGCAGATACCACGACAGGGCAACTAATGAAAAACTGTTTTTT. It specifies CASRYHDRATNEKLFF.

The J gene is TRBJ1-2, the V gene TRBV6-5; a possible D gene is TRBD1 (5 bases). The CDR3 has 14 amino acids. Trimming left V 2 bases short and J 3 bases short, with 10 bases between. The germline V gene has CDR1 MNHEY and CDR2 SVGAGI. CDR3 residues: CASSYTRAHYGYTF. CDR3 DNA sequence: TGTGCCAGCAGTTACACCAGGGCTCACTATGGCTACACCTTC.

The DNA for the CDR3 is TGCAGCGTTGATTTGCAGGGCCAAGGCACTGAAGCTTTCTTT. Translation: CSVDLQGQGTEAFF. This rearrangement joins TRBV29-1 to TRBJ1-1; weak D call: TRBD1 (5 bases). CDR1 is SQVTM, CDR2 ANQGSEA, per germline. Between the trimmed V and J ends, which lost 3 bases and 4 bases, there was a span of 15 bases. The CDR3 loop spans 14 amino acids. Full variable domain (remainder filled in from reference TRBV29-1 and TRBJ1-1): SAVISQKPSRDICQRGTSLTIQCQVDSQVTMMFWYRQQPGQSLTLIATANQGSEATYESGFVIDKFPISRPNLTFSTLTVSNMSPEDSSIYLCSVDLQGQGTEAFFGQGTRLTVV.

The table lists this clone with a count of one. The CDR3 region is CASVTGTPNQPQHF. The CDR3 bases are TGTGCCAGCGTGACAGGGACACCAAATCAGCCCCAGCATTTT. This rearrangement joins TRBV28 to TRBJ1-5; 7 bases agree with TRBD1. The J segment lost 4 bases and the V segment lost 8 bases, leaving 8 bases of the junction unmatched. This CDR3 is built from 14 residues. The V gene's germline CDR1 is MDHEN and CDR2 SYDVKM. Based on the CDR3 plus reference TRBV28 and TRBJ1-5, the full variable domain is DVKVTQSSRYLVKRTGEKVFLECVQDMDHENMFWYRQDPGLGLRLIYFSYDVKMKEKGDIPEGYSVSREKKERFSLILESASTNQTSMYLCASVTGTPNQPQHFGDGTRLSIL.

The J gene is TRBJ1-1, the V gene TRBV19, with D perhaps TRBD1 (5 bases). CDR3 length: 14 residues. Germline V gene lookup returns CDR1 LNHDA and CDR2 SQIVND (reference sequence). Trimming left V 1 base short and J 5 bases short, with 11 bases between. The DNA of the CDR3 is TGTGCCAGTAGTATAGCAGGGAGGGGTACTGAAGCTTTCTTT. Protein sequence: CASSIAGRGTEAFF.

This chain links TRBV6-5 with TRBJ2-2, with a weak D call TRBD1 (5 bases). Trimming removed 0 bases from V and 5 bases from J, with 7 bases in between. There are 14 residues in the CDR3. CDR1 is MNHEY, CDR2 SVGAGI, per germline. CDR3 DNA sequence: TGTGCCAGCAGTTACTCCCGACAGACCGGGGAGCTGTTTTTT. This sequence encodes CASSYSRQTGELFF.

This chain joins TRBV6-5 and TRBJ1-2; a weak D match, TRBD1 (6 bases). Germline V lookup: CDR1 MNHEY, CDR2 SVGAGI. This CDR3 has 14 residues. With 6 bases removed from V and 4 bases from J, the gap between germline ends came to 15 bases. CDR3 residues: CASSNRVRGYGYTF. The CDR3 DNA is TGTGCCAGCAGCAACAGGGTACGGGGCTATGGCTACACCTTC.

The J gene is TRBJ2-7, the V gene TRBV4-1; D might be TRBD2 (6 bases). Trimming removed 4 bases from V and 6 bases from J, with 19 bases in between. From germline, CDR1 is MGHRA and CDR2 YSYEKL. The CDR3 contains 15 residues. Written as DNA, the CDR3 is TGCGCCAGCAGCCTTGGTGGGGGGTCGGCCCTCGAGCAGTACTTC. It specifies CASSLGGGSALEQYF.

This clone showed up just a few times. This chain uses TRBV7-2 with TRBJ1-6; no clear D gene. This CDR3 is built from 14 residues. Germline V gene lookup returns CDR1 SGHTA and CDR2 FQGNSA. V lost 5 bases and J 5 bases, leaving 10 bases between the germline ends. CDR3 protein: CASSLPGDNSPLHF. The CDR3 coding sequence is TGTGCCAGCAGCCTCCCCGGGGATAATTCACCCCTCCACTTT.

This chain links TRBV5-1 with TRBJ2-7; 7 bases fit TRBD1. The V gene end was trimmed by 5 bases and the J gene end by 5 bases; junction bases not matched to a gene: 13. This CDR3 comprises 15 residues. CDR1 is SGHRS, CDR2 YFSETQ, per germline. The CDR3 spells CASSSSPDRWNEQYF. CDR3 DNA: TGCGCCAGCAGTTCCTCCCCGGACAGGTGGAACGAGCAGTACTTC.

The V call is TRBV18, the J call TRBJ1-1, with 9 bases that match TRBD1. The CDR3 is 18 residues long. The germline CDR1 and CDR2 sequences are KGHSH and LQKENI. V trimming: 2 bases; J trimming: 8 bases; junction bases outside the gene matches: 18. In DNA form, the CDR3 reads TGTGCCAGCTCACCAGTGGACGGGACAGGGACTTTCCGCTGGGAAGCTTTCTTT. Its translation is CASSPVDGTGTFRWEAFF. The full variable domain, in which reference TRBV18 and TRBJ1-1 provide the parts outside the CDR3, is NAGVMQNPRHLVRRRGQEARLRCSPMKGHSHVYWYRQLPEEGLKFMVYLQKENIIDESGMPKERFSAEFPKEGPSILRIQQVVRGDSAAYFCASSPVDGTGTFRWEAFFGQGTRLTVV.

This clone appeared a few times. V is TRBV20-1 and J is TRBJ1-1; no clear D. Germline CDR1 reads DFQATT; CDR2 reads SNEGSKA (reference sequence). V gave up 6 bases and J gave up 0 bases, with 5 bases separating them. CDR3 size: 11 residues. Here the CDR3 DNA reads TGCAGTGCGAGGTTGAACACTGAAGCTTTCTTT. Amino acids: CSARLNTEAFF.